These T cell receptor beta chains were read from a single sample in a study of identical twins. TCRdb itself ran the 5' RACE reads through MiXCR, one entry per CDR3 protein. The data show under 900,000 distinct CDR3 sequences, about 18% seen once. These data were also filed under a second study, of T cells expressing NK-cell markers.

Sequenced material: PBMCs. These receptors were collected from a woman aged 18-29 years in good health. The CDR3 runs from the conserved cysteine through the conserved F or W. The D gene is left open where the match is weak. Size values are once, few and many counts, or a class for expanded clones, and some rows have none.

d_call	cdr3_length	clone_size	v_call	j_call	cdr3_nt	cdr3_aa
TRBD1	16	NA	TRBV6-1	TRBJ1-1	TGTGCCAGCAGTCCCACCCCGGGACAGGGGGACACTGAAGCTTTCTTT	CASSPTPGQGDTEAFF
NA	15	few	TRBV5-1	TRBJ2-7	TGCGCCAGCAGCAGCGACACCCGACCCACCTACGAGCAGTACTTC	CASSSDTRPTYEQYF
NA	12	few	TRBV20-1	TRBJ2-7	TGCAGTGTAGGAGGGATCTCCTACGAGCAGTACTTC	CSVGGISYEQYF
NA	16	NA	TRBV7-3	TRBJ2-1	TGTGCCAGCAGCTTATCCTCCCGCCCAACCTACAATGAGCAGTTCTTC	CASSLSSRPTYNEQFF
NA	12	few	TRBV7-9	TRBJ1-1	TGTGCCAGCGGTGATTTGAACACTGAAGCTTTCTTT	CASGDLNTEAFF
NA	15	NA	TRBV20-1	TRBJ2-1	TGCAGTGCTAGAGTCTCTAGCATGGCCTACAATGAGCAGTTCTTC	CSARVSSMAYNEQFF
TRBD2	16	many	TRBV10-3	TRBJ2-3	TGTGCCATCAGTGGTCTAGCGGGGGATAGCACAGATACGCAGTATTTT	CAISGLAGDSTDTQYF
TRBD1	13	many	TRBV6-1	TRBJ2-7	TGTGCCAGCTCACAGGGGGCTTTCTACGAGCAGTACTTC	CASSQGAFYEQYF
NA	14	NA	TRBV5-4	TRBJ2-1	TGTGCCAGCAGCTCCGCGCCCCCGTACAATGAGCAGTTCTTC	CASSSAPPYNEQFF
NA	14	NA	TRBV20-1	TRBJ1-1	TGCAGTGCTAGAGACAGGCGGGGGGACACTGAAGCTTTCTTT	CSARDRRGDTEAFF
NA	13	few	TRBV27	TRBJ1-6	TGTGCCAGCAGTCCCCTAGGAAATTCACCCCTCCACTTT	CASSPLGNSPLHF
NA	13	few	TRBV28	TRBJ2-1	TGTGCCAGTATAGAGGAATCGGGCAATGAGCAGTTCTTC	CASIEESGNEQFF
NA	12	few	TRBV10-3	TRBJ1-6	TGTGCCATCAGTGGCGCTAATTCACCCCTCCACTTT	CAISGANSPLHF
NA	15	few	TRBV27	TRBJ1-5	TGTGCCAGCAGTCTCCTAGGACAGCGCAATCAGCCCCAGCATTTT	CASSLLGQRNQPQHF
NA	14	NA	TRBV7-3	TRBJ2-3	TGTGCCAGCAGCTTAATAGGCTCCACAGATACGCAGTATTTT	CASSLIGSTDTQYF
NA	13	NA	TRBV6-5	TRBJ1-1	TGTGCCAGCAGTTACGAGGGGATCACTGAAGCTTTCTTT	CASSYEGITEAFF
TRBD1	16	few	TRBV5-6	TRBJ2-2	TGTGCCAGCAGCCGCAAGACAGGGAGAGGTACCGGGGAGCTGTTTTTT	CASSRKTGRGTGELFF
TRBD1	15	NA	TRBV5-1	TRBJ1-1	TGCGCCAGCAGCTCAGGGACAGGGTCGAGTACTGAAGCTTTCTTT	CASSSGTGSSTEAFF
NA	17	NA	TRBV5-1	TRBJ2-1	TGCGCCAGCAGTCTGGCCCCGGGGGAGAGGATCTACAATGAGCAGTTCTTC	CASSLAPGERIYNEQFF
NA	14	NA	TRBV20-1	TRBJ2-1	TGCAGTGCTTCCCTAGCGGACAGATACAATGAGCAGTTCTTC	CSASLADRYNEQFF
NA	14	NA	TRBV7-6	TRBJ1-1	TGTGCCAGCAGCTTAGCGGGGGGCGCGGGTAACGCTTTCTTT	CASSLAGGAGNAFF
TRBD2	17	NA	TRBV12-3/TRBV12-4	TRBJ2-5	TGTGCCAGCAGTCCCCACACTAGCGGGAGGGGCCAAGAGACCCAGTACTTC	CASSPHTSGRGQETQYF